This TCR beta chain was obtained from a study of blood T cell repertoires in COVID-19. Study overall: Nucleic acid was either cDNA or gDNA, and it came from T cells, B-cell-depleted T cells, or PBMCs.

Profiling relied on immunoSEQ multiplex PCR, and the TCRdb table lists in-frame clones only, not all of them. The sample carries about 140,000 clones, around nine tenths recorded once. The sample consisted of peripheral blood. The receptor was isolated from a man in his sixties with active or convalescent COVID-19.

Written as DNA, the CDR3 is TGTGCCAGCAGCGCGGACAGGGTGATCTATGGCTACACCTTC. Residues: CASSADRVIYGYTF. V is TRBV2 and J is TRBJ1-2; 8 bases are shared with TRBD1. The CDR3 spans 14 residues. Germline-derived CDR1 and CDR2 are SNHLY and FYNNEI. After removal of 6 bases from V and 4 bases from J, the junction contained 7 bases not matched to a gene.